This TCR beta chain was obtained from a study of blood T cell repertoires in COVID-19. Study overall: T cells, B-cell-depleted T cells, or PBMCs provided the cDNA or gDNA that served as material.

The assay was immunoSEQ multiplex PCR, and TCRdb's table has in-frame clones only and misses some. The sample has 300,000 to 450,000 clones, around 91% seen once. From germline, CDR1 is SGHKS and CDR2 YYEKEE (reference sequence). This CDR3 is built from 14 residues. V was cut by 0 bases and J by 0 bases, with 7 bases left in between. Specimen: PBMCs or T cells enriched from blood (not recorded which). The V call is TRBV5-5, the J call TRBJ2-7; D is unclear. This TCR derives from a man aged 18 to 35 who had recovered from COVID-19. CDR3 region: CASSLVRSSYEQYF. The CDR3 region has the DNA TGTGCCAGCAGCTTGGTTCGGAGCTCCTACGAGCAGTACTTC. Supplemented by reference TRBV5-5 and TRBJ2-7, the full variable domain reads DAGVTQSPTHLIKTRGQQVTLRCSPISGHKSVSWYQQVLGQGPQFIFQYYEKEERGRGNFPDRFSARQFPNYSSELNVNALLLGDSALYLCASSLVRSSYEQYFGPGTRLTVT.